These 18 T cell receptor beta chains share one sample of origin, sequenced in a study of shared clonotypes between healthy human individuals (dated by TCRdb to 2018 to 2020). CD8 naive samples consisted of CD45RO-negative cells that were positively selected for CCR7, yielding a CD45RA+CCR7+ population without TemRA cells. Library prep was done by the immunoSEQ multiplex PCR assay. Entries here come from immuneACCESS through TCRdb and include only in-frame sequences with V and J called. Some clones fail to appear in such tables; in the studies checked, an unresolved V gene covers under half of the shortfall, and the cause of the remainder is unknown. Counted in this sample were about 2 million clones; about 95% of them appeared once. Roughly 1% of the sample is in the top ten clones. Sequenced input: naive CD8+ T cells sorted from blood. Explained via the paper, the cell subset or site label denotes: CD45RA+CCR7+. All receptors derive from a man younger than 35 in good health.

The V gene is TRBV18, the J gene TRBJ2-3; possible D gene TRBD1, 6 bases. V was shortened by 3 bases and J by 12 bases, with 13 bases between the two germline ends. This CDR3 has 12 amino acids. Germline loops: CDR1 KGHSH, CDR2 LQKENI. The CDR3 loop is CASSPDSGIQYF. The CDR3 DNA follows: TGTGCCAGCTCACCGGACAGTGGTATCCAGTATTTT.

The chain links TRBV28 to TRBJ2-5; a possible D gene is TRBD1 (6 bases). Germline CDR1 reads MDHEN; CDR2 reads SYDVKM. Trimming removed 3 bases at V and 4 bases at J, with 15 bases between. The CDR3 is 15 residues long. The CDR3 region is CASSFKNRVGETQYF. CDR3 nucleotide sequence: TGTGCCAGCAGTTTTAAGAACAGGGTTGGAGAGACCCAGTACTTC. The whole variable domain, filled in from reference TRBV28 and TRBJ2-5, reads DVKVTQSSRYLVKRTGEKVFLECVQDMDHENMFWYRQDPGLGLRLIYFSYDVKMKEKGDIPEGYSVSREKKERFSLILESASTNQTSMYLCASSFKNRVGETQYFGPGTRLLVL.

The chain joins TRBV5-4 to TRBJ2-1; D unresolved. Germline assignment: CDR1 SGHNT and CDR2 YYREEE (reference sequence). V lost 4 bases and J 8 bases, leaving 10 bases between the germline ends. CDR3 length equals 12 residues. The CDR3 DNA follows: TGTGCCAGCAGCCCCCTTGCGGATGAGCAGTTCTTC. Its protein product is CASSPLADEQFF.

This clone was seen more than once but under ten times. V gene TRBV2 combines with J gene TRBJ1-6; D gene unclear. Germline V lookup: CDR1 SNHLY, CDR2 FYNNEI. V lost 2 bases and J 4 bases, leaving 6 bases between the germline ends. The CDR3 totals 14 residues. DNA for the CDR3: TGTGCCAGCAGTGAACTCAGTTATAATTCACCCCTCCACTTT. Amino acids: CASSELSYNSPLHF.

As to this clone: A read error may explain this, as a much larger clone is one base away. V is TRBV5-4 and J is TRBJ1-2; no definite D call. The CDR3 is 13 residues long. Germline V gives CDR1 SGHNT, CDR2 YYREEE (reference sequence). Trimming removed 2 bases at V and 1 base at J, with 6 bases between. In DNA form, the CDR3 reads TGTGCCAGCAGCTTTGGGGATAACTATGGCTACACCTTC. The encoded protein is CASSFGDNYGYTF.

V usage is TRBV5-4 and J usage is TRBJ2-7, with TRBD2 matching over 11 bases. CDR1 is SGHNT, CDR2 YYREEE, per germline (reference sequence). The CDR3 covers 14 residues. V shed 1 base, J shed 5 bases, and the junction held 2 bases outside the gene matches. The CDR3 DNA is TGTGCCAGCAGCTTGACGACTAGCGGGGACGAGCAGTACTTC. It is translated as CASSLTTSGDEQYF.

This clone was detected once. V gene TRBV4-3 combines with J gene TRBJ2-1, with D hard to call. The CDR3 runs to 16 residues. The germline V gene has CDR1 LGHNA and CDR2 YSLEER. The V end was cut by 0 bases, the J end by 5 bases, with 14 bases between. CDR3 protein: CASSQDRWAGNNEQFF. CDR3 sequence (DNA): TGCGCCAGCAGCCAAGATCGGTGGGCAGGCAACAATGAGCAGTTCTTC.

V and J are TRBV14 and TRBJ2-3, with 11 bases that match TRBD1. This CDR3 has 16 residues. Germline CDR1 is SGHDN and CDR2 is FVKESK. V shed 3 bases and J 2 bases; nucleotides not matched to a gene: 4. The CDR3 DNA is TGTGCCAGCAGCCAGGGACAGGGGGATCCCACAGATACGCAGTATTTT. It specifies CASSQGQGDPTDTQYF.

J is TRBJ2-3 and V is TRBV27, with 10 bases that match TRBD1. The CDR3 is 15 residues long. V gave up 4 bases and J gave up 2 bases; unmatched junction bases: 3. Germline CDR1 reads MNHEY; CDR2 reads SMNVEV (reference sequence). The CDR3 DNA reads TGTGCCAGCAGTTCGGGACAGGGGTTCACAGATACGCAGTATTTT. Translating gives CASSSGQGFTDTQYF.

This clone has only one observation. The genes are TRBV13 and TRBJ1-1; a possible D gene is TRBD1 (6 bases). V shed 3 bases and J shed 1 base, with 9 bases lying between them. Germline CDR1 reads PRHDT; CDR2 reads FYEKMQ (reference sequence). This CDR3 is 14 amino acids long. CDR3 region: CASSLGAPNTEAFF. The CDR3 DNA is TGTGCCAGCAGCTTGGGGGCGCCGAACACTGAAGCTTTCTTT.

In its sample, this clone was seen once. Other DNA variants within this sample encode the same CDR3. V gene TRBV2 combines with J gene TRBJ2-5; D unclear. Germline V gene lookup returns CDR1 SNHLY and CDR2 FYNNEI. The CDR3 contains 14 residues. Trimming removed 0 bases from V and 1 base from J, with 6 bases in between. As DNA, the CDR3 is TGTGCCAGCAGTGAAGCGAACAGCCAAGAGACCCAGTACTTC. This encodes CASSEANSQETQYF.

The chain joins TRBV7-9 to TRBJ2-1; the match to TRBD2 covers 8 bases. This CDR3 spans 16 amino acids. With 5 bases clipped from V and 1 base from J, the junction kept 7 bases outside the gene matches. Germline V gives CDR1 SEHNR, CDR2 FQNEAQ (reference sequence). The chain's CDR3 is CASSITGGPSYNEQFF. In DNA, the CDR3 is TGTGCCAGCAGCATCACGGGGGGGCCGTCCTACAATGAGCAGTTCTTC.

This sequence joins TRBV6-5 and TRBJ1-1; TRBD1 is a possible D gene (6 bases). There are 15 residues in the CDR3. CDR1 MNHEY and CDR2 SVGAGI come from the germline V gene. V lost 5 bases and J lost 6, with 19 bases in between. The CDR3 DNA sequence: TGTGCCAGCAGTACCCTTCCAGGGGACGAATCTGAAGCTTTCTTT. Its translation: CASSTLPGDESEAFF.

Note on this clone: Distinct nucleotide sequences in the sample also encode this CDR3. This rearrangement joins TRBV30 to TRBJ1-2; weak D call: TRBD1 (5 bases). The germline V and J ends were trimmed by 0 bases and 8 bases, with 13 bases remaining between them. Germline V gives CDR1 GTSNPN, CDR2 SVGIG (reference sequence). CDR3 length: 13 amino acids. CDR3 amino acids: CAWSVLGVDGYTF. CDR3 DNA sequence: TGTGCCTGGAGTGTACTAGGGGTCGACGGCTACACCTTC.

The chain is built from TRBV7-9 and TRBJ2-5; TRBD1 agrees at 11 bases. There are 14 residues in the CDR3. CDR1 and CDR2 (germline): SEHNR, FQNEAQ (reference sequence). J lost 7 bases, V lost 5 bases, and 6 bases had no gene match. Written as DNA, the CDR3 is TGTGCCAGCAGCCTGGGACAGGGGGTTGGGACCCAGTACTTC. This encodes CASSLGQGVGTQYF. Full variable domain (missing parts from reference TRBV7-9 and TRBJ2-5): DTGVSQNPRHKITKRGQNVTFRCDPISEHNRLYWYRQTLGQGPEFLTYFQNEAQLEKSRLLSDRFSAERPKGSFSTLEIQRTEQGDSAMYLCASSLGQGVGTQYFGPGTRLLVL.

The chain combines TRBV27 with TRBJ2-5, with 7 bases fitting TRBD1. The germline CDR1 and CDR2 sequences are MNHEY and SMNVEV (reference sequence). The CDR3 sequence is 16 residues long. V was clipped by 5 bases and J by 1 base; unmatched bases: 10. Here the CDR3 DNA reads TGTGCCAGCAGTGCCCTTCCCCGGGACAGCCAAGAGACCCAGTACTTC. Encoded protein: CASSALPRDSQETQYF.

Concerning this clone: The junction shows a germline mismatch at one end, possibly a read error. V and J are TRBV7-7 and TRBJ2-5; D remains ambiguous. There are 15 residues in the CDR3. The germline CDR1 and CDR2 sequences are SSHAT and FNYEAQ (reference sequence). The chain's CDR3 is CASSLNFGVSETQYF. The CDR3 coding sequence is TGTGCTAGCAGCTTAAATTTCGGTGTGAGTGAGACCCAGTACTTC.

The rearrangement joins TRBV4-2 to TRBJ2-1, with a weak D call TRBD1 (5 bases). Trimming removed 3 bases from V and 3 bases from J, with 15 bases in between. CDR3 length: 16 amino acids. Germline V gives CDR1 LGHNA, CDR2 YNFKEQ. The DNA for the CDR3 is TGTGCCAGCAGCCACACCAGCTTGACAGACTACAATGAGCAGTTCTTC. The encoded protein is CASSHTSLTDYNEQFF.